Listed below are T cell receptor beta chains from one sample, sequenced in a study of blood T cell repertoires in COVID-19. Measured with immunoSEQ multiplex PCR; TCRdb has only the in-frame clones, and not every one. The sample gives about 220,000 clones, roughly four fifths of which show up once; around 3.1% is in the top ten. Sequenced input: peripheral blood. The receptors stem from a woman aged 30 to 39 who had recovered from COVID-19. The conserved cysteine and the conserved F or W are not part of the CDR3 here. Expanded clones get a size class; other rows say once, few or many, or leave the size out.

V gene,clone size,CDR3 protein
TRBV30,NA,AWSVRGLSSYNEQF
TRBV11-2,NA,ASSSRVADTQY
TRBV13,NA,ASSPVGTANTEAF
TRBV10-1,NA,ASSNRGTNTEAF
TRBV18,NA,ASSPSNSGSGNTIY
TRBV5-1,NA,ASSRGQSTDTQY
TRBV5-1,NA,ASDSGTSNEQY
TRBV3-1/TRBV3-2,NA,ASSQGGRTEAF
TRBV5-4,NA,ASSLSLAGGPGTGELF
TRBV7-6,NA,ASSSHGGLSYEQY
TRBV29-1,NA,SVALGYGPYEQY
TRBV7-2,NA,ASSSPTGGEKLF
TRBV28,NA,ASSLKAPRRYEQY
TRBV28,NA,ASSTTSGEGRDTQY
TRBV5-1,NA,ASSEPAGGDEQF
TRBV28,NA,ASSSGLYNEQF
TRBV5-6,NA,ASSLRDIHTGELF
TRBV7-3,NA,ASSPMSGRSAGELF
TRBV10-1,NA,ASSESLAGGLGETQY
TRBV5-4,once,ASSLPGQGTNVLT
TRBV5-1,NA,ASSLARPSGSYEQY
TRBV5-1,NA,ASSEVQGLSGEQF
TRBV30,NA,AWAASGGGEQY
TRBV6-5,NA,ASSGQGAGQPQH
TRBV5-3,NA,ARNGRGGRIGYSNQPQH